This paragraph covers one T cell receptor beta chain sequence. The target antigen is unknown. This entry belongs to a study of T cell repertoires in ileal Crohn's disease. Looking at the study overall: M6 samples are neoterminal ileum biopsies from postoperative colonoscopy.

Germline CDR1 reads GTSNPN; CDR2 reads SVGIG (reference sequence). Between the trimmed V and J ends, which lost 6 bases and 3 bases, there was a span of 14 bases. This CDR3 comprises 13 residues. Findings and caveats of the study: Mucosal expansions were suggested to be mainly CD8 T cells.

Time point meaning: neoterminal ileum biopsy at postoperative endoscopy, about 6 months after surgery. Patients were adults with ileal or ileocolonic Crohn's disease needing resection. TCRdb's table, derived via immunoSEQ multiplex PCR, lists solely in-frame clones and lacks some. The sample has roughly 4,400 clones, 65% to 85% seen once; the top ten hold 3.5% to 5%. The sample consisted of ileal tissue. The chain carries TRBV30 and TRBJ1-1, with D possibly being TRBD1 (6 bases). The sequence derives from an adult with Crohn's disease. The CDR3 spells CACLGEGDTEAFF. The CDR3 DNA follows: TGTGCCTGCTTGGGAGAGGGGGACACTGAAGCTTTCTTT.